The sample holds one count of the clone carrying this T cell receptor beta chain. Its antigen is unidentified. The V segment lost 7 bases and the J segment 2 bases; nucleotides outside the gene matches: 4. The CDR3 sequence is 14 residues long. The data were taken from a study of CD8 T cells in Susac syndrome. RNA amounts of roughly 0.5 to 1 ug underwent reverse transcription with random hexamers. The authors amplified TCR beta CDR3 across 54 Vbeta and 13 Jbeta using immunoSEQ multiplex PCR. TCRdb fed the immunoSEQ multiplex PCR reads into MiXCR, producing one record per CDR3 protein. The sample shows more than 110,000 distinct CDR3 sequences, around 94% of them seen only once. Study-wide points: The study recognized that its TCR sequencing and HLA analysis covered a relatively small number of individuals.

The study sequenced TCR beta in blood CD8+ and CD4+ T cells. In contrast to the negatively isolated CD8+ and CD4+ T cells, TEMRA cells were FACS-enriched. The sample taken for sequencing was CD8+ T cells from PBMCs. The rearrangement uses TRBV12-3 or TRBV12-4 and TRBJ2-5, with TRBD1 matching 10 bases. This receptor was identified in a human donor in good health. As DNA, the CDR3 is TGTGCCAGCACCCCGGGACAGGGGCAAGAGACCCAGTACTTC. Protein: CASTPGQGQETQYF.